The next 15 T cell receptor beta chains were all read from a single sample in a study of blood T cell repertoires in COVID-19. TCRdb's table, derived via immunoSEQ multiplex PCR, lists solely in-frame clones and lacks some. The sample includes under 100,000 clones, roughly 86% of them seen just once. Material for sequencing was peripheral blood. These TCRs come from a human donor in a cohort sampled during active COVID-19.

J is TRBJ1-2 and V is TRBV12-3 or TRBV12-4, with 7 positions matching TRBD1. The V segment lost 5 bases and the J segment 4 bases; nucleotides outside the gene matches: 4. The length of the CDR3 is 13 residues. CDR3 nucleotides: TGTGCCAGCAGTGCGACAGGGACCTATGGCTACACCTTC. Translated, it gives CASSATGTYGYTF.

This clone showed up just once. The chain has TRBV19 and TRBJ1-2; the match to TRBD1 covers 9 bases. CDR1 LNHDA and CDR2 SQIVND come from the germline V gene (reference sequence). The CDR3 is 13 residues long. J lost 4 bases, V lost 7 bases, and 4 bases had no gene match. Here the CDR3 reads CASTRQGVYGYTF. Here the CDR3 DNA reads TGTGCCAGTACCAGACAGGGGGTCTATGGCTACACCTTC.

This clone has just one count. J is TRBJ2-3 and V is TRBV5-1, with unresolved D. The germline V gene encodes CDR1 SGHRS and CDR2 YFSETQ. The CDR3 runs 14 residues. V shed 2 bases and J shed 1 base, with 8 bases lying between them. CDR3 sequence (DNA): TGCGCCAGCAGCTTAACTACCCGCACAGATACGCAGTATTTT. It yields the protein CASSLTTRTDTQYF.

This clone has a single count. This chain connects TRBV5-6 to TRBJ1-6; D perhaps matches TRBD1 (6 bases). Trimming pared 1 base from V and 7 bases from J, leaving 18 bases between. CDR3 length: 17 amino acids. Germline V gives CDR1 SGHDT, CDR2 YYEEEE. CDR3 DNA: TGTGCCAGCAGCTTGAATCGTGGCAGGGGTGGAAATTCACCCCTCCACTTT. Encoded protein: CASSLNRGRGGNSPLHF.

V usage is TRBV5-4 and J usage is TRBJ2-2; 9 bases are shared with TRBD2. V shed 4 bases and J 1 base; nucleotides not matched to a gene: 2. CDR1 and CDR2 from the germline V gene are SGHNT and YYREEE (reference sequence). CDR3 length: 15 residues. The CDR3 DNA follows: TGTGCCAGCAGCGGTAGCGGGGGGAACACCGGGGAGCTGTTTTTT. It translates to CASSGSGGNTGELFF.

The chain is built from TRBV11-2 and TRBJ2-7; D may be TRBD2 (6 bases). CDR1 is SGHAT and CDR2 is FQNNGV in the germline V gene. CDR3 length: 14 amino acids. V was cut by 5 bases and J by 1 base, with 12 bases left in between. CDR3 residues: CASSLWGESYEQYF. CDR3 DNA sequence: TGTGCCAGCAGCCTTTGGGGGGAGTCCTACGAGCAGTACTTC.

V usage is TRBV5-4 and J usage is TRBJ2-1; 7 bases fit TRBD2. This CDR3 contains 18 residues. Trimming removed 4 bases from V and 0 bases from J; junction bases left unmatched: 13. CDR1 is SGHNT and CDR2 is YYREEE in the germline V gene (reference sequence). The CDR3 nucleotides are TGTGCCAGCAGCCTGTGGGACCCAGCGGGGAGCTCCTACAATGAGCAGTTCTTC. Protein product: CASSLWDPAGSSYNEQFF. Full variable domain (remainder filled in from reference TRBV5-4 and TRBJ2-1): ETGVTQSPTHLIKTRGQQVTLRCSSQSGHNTVSWYQQALGQGPQFIFQYYREEENGRGNFPPRFSGLQFPNYSSELNVNALELDDSALYLCASSLWDPAGSSYNEQFFGPGTRLTVL.

This rearrangement joins TRBV9 to TRBJ1-3, with no clear D. CDR1 is SGDLS and CDR2 is YYNGEE in the germline V gene. The CDR3 consists of 16 residues. V lost 4 bases and J lost 4, with 18 bases in between. For the CDR3, the DNA is TGTGCCAGCAGCCCCCGACCGGGATTGTCCGGAAACACCATATATTTT. This codes for CASSPRPGLSGNTIYF.

The chain has TRBV6-5 and TRBJ1-5, with D tentatively TRBD1 (6 bases). The CDR3 extends over 15 amino acids. V dropped 6 bases and J dropped 0 bases, with 12 bases sitting between them. Germline CDR1 MNHEY, CDR2 SVGAGI. CDR3 loop: CASRVQGYSNQPQHF. The CDR3 DNA follows: TGTGCCAGCAGAGTACAGGGTTATAGCAATCAGCCCCAGCATTTT.

The CDR3 protein is CATAPRQGAGYTF. DNA of the CDR3: TGTGCCACCGCACCACGACAGGGGGCTGGCTACACCTTC. The rearrangement joins TRBV10-3 to TRBJ1-2; 10 bases line up with TRBD1. The CDR3 is made up of 13 amino acids. Germline-derived CDR1 and CDR2 are ENHRY and SYGVKD. V lost 10 bases to trimming and J lost 7 bases; unmatched junction nucleotides: 9.

The chain links TRBV7-3 to TRBJ2-3; 8 positions match TRBD2. CDR1 is SGHTA, CDR2 FQGTGA, per germline. V trimming: 4 bases; J trimming: 5 bases; junction bases outside the gene matches: 8. CDR3 length equals 15 residues. CDR3 nucleotide sequence: TGTGCCAGCAGCTACGGGGGGGCCCCGGGAGATACGCAGTATTTT. Translation gives CASSYGGAPGDTQYF.

The V and J genes are TRBV6-5 and TRBJ1-4; TRBD1 might be the D (5 bases). The CDR3 has 13 residues. Germline CDR1 MNHEY, CDR2 SVGAGI. Trimming pared 5 bases from V and 4 bases from J, leaving 8 bases between. CDR3 residues: CASSKTVNEKLFF. CDR3 coding DNA: TGTGCCAGCAGTAAGACAGTTAATGAAAAACTGTTTTTT.

The J gene is TRBJ1-3, the V gene TRBV4-1, with unresolved D. The CDR3 runs to 15 residues. Germline V lookup: CDR1 MGHRA, CDR2 YSYEKL. V was cut by 3 bases and J by 4 bases, with 13 bases left in between. CDR3 sequence (DNA): TGCGCCAGCAGCCAGGGCCTCGCATCGGGAAACACCATATATTTT. Its protein product is CASSQGLASGNTIYF.

V gene TRBV28 combines with J gene TRBJ1-2, with 8 bases fitting TRBD1. The V segment lost 6 bases and the J segment 4 bases; nucleotides outside the gene matches: 4. CDR1 and CDR2 from the germline V gene are MDHEN and SYDVKM. CDR3 length: 13 amino acids. This chain's CDR3 is CASSRQGIYGYTF. CDR3 nucleotide sequence: TGTGCCAGCAGCAGACAGGGGATCTATGGCTACACCTTC.

This clone turned up a few times. The chain combines TRBV28 with TRBJ1-6, with D unresolved. This CDR3 region has 15 residues. Trimming removed 8 bases from V and 6 bases from J, with 17 bases in between. The germline gives CDR1 MDHEN, CDR2 SYDVKM. The CDR3 sequence is CASRPGPLRNSPLHF. In DNA form, the CDR3 reads TGTGCCAGCCGGCCGGGTCCACTACGTAATTCACCCCTCCACTTT.